Below are 8 T cell receptor beta chains sequenced from a single sample in a study of cytomegalovirus exposure and HLA in healthy donors. 13 Jbeta primers and 60 Vbeta primers were used for the PCR. Clones were read by immunoSEQ multiplex PCR, and TCRdb kept only the in-frame ones, dropping some. The sample shows some 140,000 clones, 65% to 80% of them seen only once. Sequenced input: PBMCs. Source of these receptors: a woman between 50 and 59 years old in good health and CMV-seropositive.

The rearrangement joins TRBV5-6 to TRBJ2-7; weak D call: TRBD1 (5 bases). This CDR3 has 14 amino acids. V lost 0 bases to trimming and J lost 0 bases, with 7 bases between them. CDR1 SGHDT and CDR2 YYEEEE come from the germline V gene. The CDR3 DNA sequence: TGTGCCAGCAGCTTGGGCGACAGCTCCTACGAGCAGTACTTC. Its translation is CASSLGDSSYEQYF.

On this clone itself: The junction departs from germline at one end; a sequencing error may be responsible. This chain joins TRBV7-7 and TRBJ2-5, with 8 bases aligning to TRBD2. This CDR3 has 15 residues. The V gene's germline CDR1 is SSHAT and CDR2 FNYEAQ (reference sequence). The CDR3 loop reads CASSSGTRGQETQYF. In DNA form, the CDR3 reads TGTGCTAGCAGCTCAGGGACTAGAGGGCAAGAGACCCAGTACTTC.

This chain joins TRBV9 and TRBJ2-2, with 10 nucleotides matching TRBD1. The germline V gene has CDR1 SGDLS and CDR2 YYNGEE. Trimming took 8 bases from V and 7 from J; bases not matched to a gene: 8. The CDR3 is 14 amino acids. CDR3 in amino acids: CASTRTGGGGELFF. The CDR3 bases are TGTGCCAGTACGCGGACAGGGGGTGGCGGGGAGCTGTTTTTT.

The chain links TRBV29-1 to TRBJ1-1; D is uncertain. Germline CDR1 and CDR2: SQVTM and ANQGSEA. V lost 4 bases to trimming and J lost 5 bases, with 14 bases between them. The CDR3 loop spans 13 amino acids. CDR3 in DNA: TGCAGCGTTGTGGGGAGTCGGAGGACTGAAGCTTTCTTT. It is translated as CSVVGSRRTEAFF.

This sequence joins TRBV5-1 and TRBJ2-7; tentatively, D is TRBD1 (6 bases). The germline V and J ends were trimmed by 5 bases and 0 bases, with 12 bases remaining between them. The CDR3 is 14 residues long. The germline V gene encodes CDR1 SGHRS and CDR2 YFSETQ. CDR3 nucleotides: TGCGCCAGCAGAGGGACACCCGGCTCCTACGAGCAGTACTTC. Amino acids: CASRGTPGSYEQYF.

The rearrangement joins TRBV15 to TRBJ1-5; no clear D. Per the germline V gene, CDR1 is LNHNV and CDR2 is YYDKDF (reference sequence). V was trimmed by 3 bases and J by 3 bases, leaving 9 bases between them. The CDR3 extends over 14 amino acids. CDR3 in amino acids: CATSSSDFNQPQHF. CDR3 in DNA: TGTGCCACCAGCAGTTCCGACTTCAATCAGCCCCAGCATTTT. The full variable domain, in which reference TRBV15 and TRBJ1-5 provide the parts outside the CDR3, is DAMVIQNPRYQVTQFGKPVTLSCSQTLNHNVMYWYQQKSSQAPKLLFHYYDKDFNNEADTPDNFQSRRPNTSFCFLDIRSPGLGDTAMYLCATSSSDFNQPQHFGDGTRLSIL.

In its sample, this clone was seen a few times. V and J are TRBV5-1 and TRBJ1-1; D is perhaps TRBD1 (6 bases). The V end lost 3 bases, the J end lost 4 bases, and 16 bases lay between the germline ends. Germline V gene data show CDR1 as SGHRS and CDR2 as YFSETQ. CDR3 length equals 15 residues. CDR3 protein: CASSSNDRHPTEAFF. In DNA, the CDR3 is TGCGCCAGCAGCTCAAATGACAGGCACCCCACTGAAGCTTTCTTT.

The V and J genes are TRBV9 and TRBJ1-6; TRBD1 matches 7 bases. CDR3 length equals 14 residues. The germline gives CDR1 SGDLS, CDR2 YYNGEE. V gave up 2 bases and J gave up 5 bases; unmatched junction bases: 1. The CDR3 DNA follows: TGTGCCAGCAGCGTCACAGGGGATAATTCACCCCTCCACTTT. This codes for CASSVTGDNSPLHF.